This note documents a single TCR beta chain sequence. Negative isolation was used for CD8+ and CD4+ T cells and FACS enrichment for TEMRA cells. Random hexamers were used to reverse transcribe about 0.5 to 1 ug of RNA. It was immunoSEQ multiplex PCR that amplified TCR beta CDR3 across 54 Vbeta and 13 Jbeta. TCRdb recomputed calls from the immunoSEQ multiplex PCR reads with MiXCR, one row per CDR3 protein. The sample consists of 330,000 or so distinct CDR3 sequences, roughly 85% of them appearing once. This sample stems from a study of CD8 T cells in Susac syndrome. V lost 0 bases, J lost 0 bases, and 10 bases lay in between. There are 16 residues in the CDR3. CDR1 is SGHDT, CDR2 YYEEEE, per germline.

Source material: CD8+ T cells from PBMCs. The chain combines TRBV5-6 with TRBJ1-5; D call uncertain. The TCR comes from a human donor with multiple sclerosis. CDR3 region: CASSLGAGVSNQPQHF. CDR3 sequence (DNA): TGTGCCAGCAGCTTGGGGGCAGGAGTTAGCAATCAGCCCCAGCATTTT.